This T cell receptor beta chain was profiled in a study of blood T cell repertoires in COVID-19. Whole-study context: Sources were T cells, B-cell-depleted T cells, or PBMCs; the material itself was cDNA or gDNA.

In the study's own analysis: The assay estimated nucleated cells by amplifying reference gene primers. Only in-frame clones appear in the TCRdb table, and some are missing; sequencing was by immunoSEQ multiplex PCR. V and J calls and clone size are those listed in that table; D and trimming were worked out from the DNA. The table lists some 300,000 clones, 75% to 90% of them singletons. Germline assignment: CDR1 MNHEY and CDR2 SVGAGI. V was pared by 6 bases and J by 1 base, with 6 bases between. This CDR3 has 12 amino acids. Patients of the Seattle cohort, enrolled during active infection, were followed longitudinally.

The clonotype originates from a woman in her 70s with COVID-19, enrolled during active disease. This chain uses TRBV6-5 with TRBJ1-2; no reliable D call. The specimen was peripheral blood. CDR3 in amino acids: CASRTVNYGYTF. The DNA for the CDR3 is TGTGCCAGCAGAACAGTTAACTATGGCTACACCTTC.